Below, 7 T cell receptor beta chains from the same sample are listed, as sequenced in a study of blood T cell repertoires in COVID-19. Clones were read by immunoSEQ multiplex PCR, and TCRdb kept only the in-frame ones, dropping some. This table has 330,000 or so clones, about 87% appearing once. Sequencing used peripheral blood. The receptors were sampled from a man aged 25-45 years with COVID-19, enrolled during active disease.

The CDR3 sequence: CASSELKDRGPGELFF. CDR3 nucleotides: TGTGCCAGCAGTGAATTAAAAGACAGGGGCCCCGGGGAGCTGTTTTTT. This sequence joins TRBV25-1 and TRBJ2-2, with TRBD1 matching over 8 bases. The CDR3 extends over 16 amino acids. Trimming at V came to 1 base and at J to 6 bases, leaving 7 bases not matched to a gene. Germline V gives CDR1 MGHDK, CDR2 SYGVNS. Filled out from reference TRBV25-1 and TRBJ2-2, the complete variable domain reads EADIYQTPRYLVIGTGKKITLECSQTMGHDKMYWYQQDPGMELHLIHYSYGVNSTEKGDLSSESTVSRIRTEHFPLTLESARPSHTSQYLCASSELKDRGPGELFFGEGSRLTVL.

The CDR3 loop reads CASITGVGTGELFF. The CDR3, as DNA: TGTGCCAGTATCACAGGGGTCGGGACCGGGGAGCTGTTTTTT. This chain connects TRBV19 to TRBJ2-2; the match to TRBD1 covers 7 bases. V lost 7 bases and J lost 5; bases outside the gene matches: 7. The CDR3 has 14 amino acids. CDR1 and CDR2 (germline): LNHDA, SQIVND (reference sequence).

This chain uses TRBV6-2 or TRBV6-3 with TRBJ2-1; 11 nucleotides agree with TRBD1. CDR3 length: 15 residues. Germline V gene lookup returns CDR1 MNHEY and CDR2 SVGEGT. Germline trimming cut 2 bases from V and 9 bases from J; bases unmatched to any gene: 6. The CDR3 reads CASSYPDRGLVEQFF. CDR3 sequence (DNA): TGTGCCAGCAGTTACCCGGACAGGGGGCTCGTTGAGCAGTTCTTC.

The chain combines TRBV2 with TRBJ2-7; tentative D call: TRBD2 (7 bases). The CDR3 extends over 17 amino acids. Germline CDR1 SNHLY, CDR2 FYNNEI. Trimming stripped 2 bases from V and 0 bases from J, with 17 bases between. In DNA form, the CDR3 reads TGTGCCAGCAGTGAACGGGGGGACACCATCCGCTCCTACGAGCAGTACTTC. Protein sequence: CASSERGDTIRSYEQYF.

The CDR3 spells CASSYSPRQGYYGYTF. The CDR3 DNA is TGTGCCAGCAGTTACTCGCCCCGCCAGGGTTATTATGGCTACACCTTC. This chain links TRBV6-5 with TRBJ1-2, with TRBD1 as a possible D gene (5 bases). Germline loops: CDR1 MNHEY, CDR2 SVGAGI. V lost 0 bases and J lost 5, with 16 bases in between. The length of the CDR3 is 16 residues.

This chain's CDR3 is CASSSSSGGGNEKLFF. The CDR3 coding sequence is TGCGCCAGCAGCTCCTCCTCGGGAGGGGGTAATGAAAAACTGTTTTTT. The V and J genes are TRBV5-1 and TRBJ1-4; TRBD1 is a possible D gene (6 bases). This CDR3 comprises 16 residues. V lost 3 bases to trimming and J lost 4 bases, with 16 bases between them. The germline V gene encodes CDR1 SGHRS and CDR2 YFSETQ.

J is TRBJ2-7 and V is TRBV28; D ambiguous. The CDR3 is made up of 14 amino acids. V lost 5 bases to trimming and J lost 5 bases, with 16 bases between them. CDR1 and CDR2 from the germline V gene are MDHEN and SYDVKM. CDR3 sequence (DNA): TGTGCCAGCAGTGTAACCAGTCAGGCACACGAGCAGTACTTC. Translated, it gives CASSVTSQAHEQYF.